The 17 T cell receptor beta chains presented below share a single source sample, sequenced in a study of cytotoxic CD8 clonotypes in ibrutinib-treated CLL. Profiling relied on immunoSEQ multiplex PCR, and the TCRdb table lists in-frame clones only, not all of them. The sample has approximately 150,000 clones; nearly 90% are singletons. The material sequenced was PBMCs, taken at disease progression, from a patient treated with ibrutinib. These receptor sequences come from a human donor with chronic lymphocytic leukemia.

Only one count was recorded for this clone. The CDR3: CASSMGRAGVNYGYTF. Here the CDR3 DNA reads TGTGCCAGTAGTATGGGGAGAGCAGGGGTGAACTATGGCTACACCTTC. The chain links TRBV19 to TRBJ1-2; D is possibly TRBD1 (6 bases). Germline V gives CDR1 LNHDA, CDR2 SQIVND (reference sequence). Trimming took 3 bases from V and 2 from J, leaving 16 bases between them. This CDR3 is built from 16 residues.

The chain has TRBV18 and TRBJ2-3, with D maybe TRBD2 (5 bases). CDR1 is KGHSH, CDR2 LQKENI, per germline. This CDR3 is built from 11 residues. V dropped 5 bases and J dropped 6 bases, with 6 bases sitting between them. The CDR3 DNA reads TGTGCCAGCTCAACGGGGGATACGCAGTATTTT. The encoded protein is CASSTGDTQYF.

The sample holds one count of this clone. This chain links TRBV9 with TRBJ1-3, with 10 bases fitting TRBD1. V dropped 1 base and J dropped 2; count of bases not matched to a gene: 6. The length of the CDR3 is 17 residues. CDR1 is SGDLS and CDR2 is YYNGEE in the germline V gene. The CDR3 nucleotides are TGTGCCAGCAGCGTATTCGACAGGGGGCTTACTGGAAACACCATATATTTT. It is translated as CASSVFDRGLTGNTIYF.

This chain uses TRBV18 with TRBJ1-1; no clear D gene. The CDR3 loop spans 14 amino acids. V was trimmed by 4 bases and J by 2 bases, leaving 11 bases between them. Germline CDR1 is KGHSH and CDR2 is LQKENI. CDR3 DNA: TGTGCCAGCTCACGTCGCGACTTAAACACTGAAGCTTTCTTT. It encodes CASSRRDLNTEAFF.

V usage is TRBV5-1 and J usage is TRBJ2-2; D unresolved. Germline lookup yields CDR1 SGHRS and CDR2 YFSETQ. Between the trimmed V and J ends, which lost 0 bases and 5 bases, there was a span of 11 bases. The CDR3 extends over 15 amino acids. Written as DNA, the CDR3 is TGCGCCAGCAGCTTGGTTCTAGTTGCAACCGGGGAGCTGTTTTTT. The encoded protein is CASSLVLVATGELFF. The entire variable domain, with the rest obtained from reference TRBV5-1 and TRBJ2-2, is as follows: KAGVTQTPRYLIKTRGQQVTLSCSPISGHRSVSWYQQTPGQGLQFLFEYFSETQRNKGNFPGRFSGRQFSNSRSEMNVSTLELGDSALYLCASSLVLVATGELFFGEGSRLTVL.

V usage is TRBV27 and J usage is TRBJ1-5, with no clear D. The V end was cut by 5 bases, the J end by 0 bases, with 5 bases between. This CDR3 has 13 residues. Germline V lookup: CDR1 MNHEY, CDR2 SMNVEV (reference sequence). CDR3 nucleotides: TGTGCCAGCAGTCGCGTTAGCAATCAGCCCCAGCATTTT. Its protein product is CASSRVSNQPQHF.

This chain links TRBV2 with TRBJ2-7; D gene unclear. The CDR3 runs 15 residues. Trimming took 7 bases from V and 0 from J, leaving 16 bases between them. Germline V gene data show CDR1 as SNHLY and CDR2 as FYNNEI. This CDR3 is CASKSTSSPSYEQYF. The CDR3 DNA reads as TGTGCCAGCAAATCGACATCTAGTCCCTCCTACGAGCAGTACTTC.

The rearrangement uses TRBV25-1 and TRBJ2-7; tentatively, D is TRBD1 or TRBD2 (5 bases each). V was clipped by 1 base and J by 4 bases, with 14 bases between them. The germline CDR1 and CDR2 sequences are MGHDK and SYGVNS. The CDR3 has 15 residues. The CDR3 region is CASSESEGYLYEQYF. The DNA for the CDR3 is TGTGCCAGCAGTGAATCCGAGGGGTACCTATACGAGCAGTACTTC.

V usage is TRBV27 and J usage is TRBJ1-4; no clear D gene. The CDR3 extends over 13 amino acids. V shed 0 bases and J shed 7 bases, with 6 bases lying between them. Looked up from germline, CDR1 is MNHEY and CDR2 is SMNVEV (reference sequence). The CDR3 region has the DNA TGTGCCAGCAGTTTATCGTATTCTGAAAAACTGTTTTTT. Translating gives CASSLSYSEKLFF.

This clone was seen just once. V gene TRBV28 combines with J gene TRBJ1-2; maybe TRBD1 (6 bases). CDR1 and CDR2 (germline): MDHEN, SYDVKM. Trimming removed 2 bases from V and 2 bases from J, with 12 bases in between. The CDR3 totals 15 residues. DNA for the CDR3: TGTGCCAGCAGTTTACATTTGGACAGAAACTATGGCTACACCTTC. Encoded protein: CASSLHLDRNYGYTF.

The gene calls are TRBV5-1 and TRBJ2-3; tentative D call: TRBD2 (6 bases). The germline V and J ends were trimmed by 5 bases and 6 bases, with 10 bases remaining between them. The CDR3 is 12 residues long. The germline gives CDR1 SGHRS, CDR2 YFSETQ. CDR3 nucleotides: TGCGCCAGCAGTCGGGAGCGGGATACGCAGTATTTT. This encodes CASSRERDTQYF.

The V and J genes are TRBV14 and TRBJ2-7; 7 nucleotides agree with TRBD2. Germline loops: CDR1 SGHDN, CDR2 FVKESK. With V trimmed by 0 bases and J by 4 bases, 15 bases remained unmatched. The CDR3 runs to 18 residues. The chain's CDR3 is CASSQDGRDGRSSYEQYF. The CDR3 DNA reads TGTGCCAGCAGCCAAGATGGGAGGGACGGGAGGAGTTCGTACGAGCAGTACTTC.

This sequence joins TRBV2 and TRBJ2-7; D uncertain. The V end lost 7 bases, the J end lost 3 bases, and 13 bases lay between the germline ends. Germline V gives CDR1 SNHLY, CDR2 FYNNEI. There are 13 residues in the CDR3. Written as DNA, the CDR3 is TGTGCCAGCAAGGTTTGGGGAAACTACGAGCAGTACTTC. As protein: CASKVWGNYEQYF.

V usage is TRBV9 and J usage is TRBJ2-5, with D maybe TRBD2 (6 bases). CDR3 size: 15 residues. Trimming shortened V by 3 bases and J by 1 base, and 13 bases separated the two germline ends. Germline CDR1 reads SGDLS; CDR2 reads YYNGEE. The CDR3 nucleotides are TGTGCCAGCAGCGCGTCACTAGCCACCCAAGAGACCCAGTACTTC. The encoded protein is CASSASLATQETQYF.

The V call is TRBV5-6, the J call TRBJ2-5; TRBD1 might be the D (6 bases). Germline V gene sequence: CDR1 SGHDT, CDR2 YYEEEE. CDR3 length: 14 amino acids. Deletions cut 0 bases from V and 1 base from J, with 7 bases between. CDR3 DNA sequence: TGTGCCAGCAGCTTGGGGACAGCCCAAGAGACCCAGTACTTC. Amino acid sequence: CASSLGTAQETQYF.

A few counts support this clone. J is TRBJ2-7 and V is TRBV18; 9 bases map to TRBD2. The CDR3 sequence is 16 residues long. Germline V CDR1 and CDR2: KGHSH, LQKENI. With 1 base clipped from V and 2 bases from J, the junction kept 6 bases outside the gene matches. The chain's CDR3 is CASSPLVAGATYEQYF. The CDR3 DNA sequence: TGTGCCAGCTCACCACTCGTAGCGGGAGCCACCTACGAGCAGTACTTC.

The chain uses TRBV7-2 and TRBJ1-1; D call uncertain. Germline CDR1 is SGHTA and CDR2 is FQGNSA. CDR3 length equals 14 residues. Trimming stripped 1 base from V and 1 base from J, with 7 bases between. The CDR3 sequence: CASSLGQSNTEAFF. The DNA for the CDR3 is TGTGCCAGCAGCTTAGGACAATCGAACACTGAAGCTTTCTTT. Full variable domain (remainder filled in from reference TRBV7-2 and TRBJ1-1): GAGVSQSPSNKVTEKGKDVELRCDPISGHTALYWYRQSLGQGLEFLIYFQGNSAPDKSGLPSDRFSAERTGGSVSTLTIQRTQQEDSAVYLCASSLGQSNTEAFFGQGTRLTVV.